Listed here are 26 T cell receptor beta chains from one sample, sequenced in a study of T cells in Graves' hyperthyroidism and ophthalmopathy. The investigators amplified TCR beta CDR3 regions from RNA transcripts. The HTBI set primed first-round TCR CDR3 RT-PCR. MiXCR, run by TCRdb on the multiplex PCR reads, gives a single entry per CDR3 protein. The table records hundreds of thousands of distinct CDR3 sequences, 45% of them present only once. Sequenced: peripheral blood or thyroid tissue (not recorded which). All receptors come from an adult man with Graves' disease, either hyperthyroidism or ophthalmopathy (not recorded which).

V usage is TRBV20-1 and J usage is TRBJ2-5; D gene ambiguous. V gave up 5 bases and J gave up 5 bases, with 6 bases separating them. Germline V lookup: CDR1 DFQATT, CDR2 SNEGSKA (reference sequence). This CDR3 has 10 residues. The CDR3 nucleotides are TGCAGTGCTTTCGGGGAGACCCAGTACTTC. Amino acid sequence: CSAFGETQYF.

The V call is TRBV2, the J call TRBJ2-2; a weak D match, TRBD2 (5 bases). The CDR3 extends over 14 amino acids. The V gene's germline CDR1 is SNHLY and CDR2 FYNNEI. The V end lost 9 bases, the J end lost 2 bases, and 13 bases lay between the germline ends. The CDR3 is CASYRDANTGELFF. In DNA, the CDR3 is TGTGCCAGTTACCGGGATGCCAACACCGGGGAGCTGTTTTTT.

The chain couples TRBV5-1 to TRBJ2-2, with D tentatively TRBD1 (6 bases). The CDR3 consists of 14 residues. Germline CDR1 reads SGHRS; CDR2 reads YFSETQ. The V end was cut by 3 bases, the J end by 5 bases, with 11 bases between. This CDR3 is CASSSITGTGELFF. CDR3 in DNA: TGCGCCAGCAGCTCCATTACAGGGACCGGGGAGCTGTTTTTT. The full variable domain, rest sourced from reference TRBV5-1 and TRBJ2-2, is KAGVTQTPRYLIKTRGQQVTLSCSPISGHRSVSWYQQTPGQGLQFLFEYFSETQRNKGNFPGRFSGRQFSNSRSEMNVSTLELGDSALYLCASSSITGTGELFFGEGSRLTVL.

CDR3 DNA: TGTGCCAGCAGCCAAGACGGCAGGGGGCTGAGGGAAGAGACCCAGTACTTC. Residues: CASSQDGRGLREETQYF. The chain links TRBV7-2 to TRBJ2-5, with 8 bases aligning to TRBD1. The V and J ends lost 5 bases and 3 bases, in that order; junction bases with no gene match: 14. Germline CDR1 SGHTA, CDR2 FQGNSA. The length of the CDR3 is 17 residues.

This clonotype was recorded at least ten times. The CDR3 DNA sequence: TGCAGCGTCGAAAGACAGTTGAACACTGAAGCTTTCTTT. The encoded protein is CSVERQLNTEAFF. This chain links TRBV29-1 with TRBJ1-1; D perhaps matches TRBD1 (5 bases). The germline gives CDR1 SQVTM, CDR2 ANQGSEA. The CDR3 is 13 residues long. Trimming cost V 6 bases and J 0 bases, with 11 bases left between them.

This clonotype occurred many times. The V call is TRBV7-9, the J call TRBJ2-5; D is possibly TRBD2 (5 bases). V lost 1 base and J 4 bases, leaving 13 bases between the germline ends. From germline, CDR1 is SEHNR and CDR2 FQNEAQ (reference sequence). The CDR3 spans 15 residues. The CDR3 bases are TGTGCCAGCAGCTTAGAGCCTGGACTGCCAGAGACCCAGTACTTC. Amino acids: CASSLEPGLPETQYF.

Note on this clonotype: A much larger clone is a single base away; this may be a read error. This chain links TRBV7-9 with TRBJ1-5; 12 nucleotides align to TRBD1. The CDR3 sequence is 15 residues long. Germline values: CDR1 SEHNR, CDR2 FQNEAQ (reference sequence). V lost 3 bases to trimming and J lost 6 bases; unmatched junction nucleotides: 3. The CDR3: CASSFGTGGTQPQHF. The CDR3 DNA is TGTGCCAGCAGCTTCGGGACAGGGGGCACTCAGCCCCAGCATTTT.

The table lists this clonotype with a few counts. The J gene is TRBJ1-6, the V gene TRBV20-1; D uncertain. Germline V gene lookup returns CDR1 DFQATT and CDR2 SNEGSKA (reference sequence). The CDR3 totals 15 residues. The V end was cut by 0 bases, the J end by 6 bases, with 12 bases between. The CDR3 protein is CSARDPAGPNSPLHF. The CDR3 DNA sequence: TGCAGTGCTAGAGATCCGGCCGGACCTAATTCACCCCTCCACTTT.

Ten or more counts support this clonotype. The J gene is TRBJ1-6, the V gene TRBV24-1; 7 nucleotides line up with TRBD1. Losses at the gene ends were 4 bases for V and 7 bases for J; bases not matched to a gene: 12. The germline CDR1 and CDR2 sequences are KGHDR and SFDVKD. The CDR3 sequence is 17 residues long. DNA for the CDR3: TGTGCCACCAGTGACGATTCGAGGACAGGCACCAATTCACCCCTCCACTTT. Translating it yields CATSDDSRTGTNSPLHF.

The genes are TRBV4-1 and TRBJ2-7; D ambiguous. This CDR3 contains 16 residues. V dropped 2 bases and J dropped 0 bases, with 14 bases sitting between them. In germline, CDR1 is MGHRA, CDR2 YSYEKL. The DNA of the CDR3 is TGCGCCAGCAGCCAATCTCTGGACCGGAGCTCCTACGAGCAGTACTTC. It encodes CASSQSLDRSSYEQYF.

This CDR3 is CASSRDGQGLYGYTF. The CDR3 nucleotides read TGTGCCAGCAGCCGCGACGGACAGGGACTCTATGGCTACACCTTC. The rearrangement uses TRBV2 and TRBJ1-2, with 8 bases that match TRBD1. V shed 6 bases and J 4 bases; nucleotides not matched to a gene: 10. The length of the CDR3 is 15 residues. Germline V gene lookup returns CDR1 SNHLY and CDR2 FYNNEI.

This clonotype was observed many times. J is TRBJ1-5 and V is TRBV19, with D perhaps matching TRBD1 (6 bases). The CDR3 covers 15 residues. The germline CDR1 and CDR2 sequences are LNHDA and SQIVND (reference sequence). V was clipped by 7 bases and J by 1 base, with 14 bases between them. The CDR3 bases are TGTGCCAGTACCACCGCAGACAGGAGCAATCAGCCCCAGCATTTT. As protein: CASTTADRSNQPQHF.

Ten or more counts support this clonotype. This sequence joins TRBV7-6 and TRBJ1-5; 11 bases fit TRBD1. Germline CDR1 reads SGHVS; CDR2 reads FNYEAQ. The CDR3 contains 16 residues. J lost 4 bases, V lost 1 base, and 3 bases had no gene match. The CDR3: CASSLGGTGGNQPQHF. The CDR3 DNA sequence: TGTGCCAGCAGCTTAGGAGGGACAGGGGGTAATCAGCCCCAGCATTTT.

J is TRBJ1-4 and V is TRBV7-9; D perhaps matches TRBD1 (5 bases). V lost 3 bases, J lost 10 bases, and 15 bases lay in between. The CDR3 has 14 amino acids. The germline gives CDR1 SEHNR, CDR2 FQNEAQ (reference sequence). CDR3 bases: TGTGCCAGCAGCTTTATACGGGACGGGAGAAAACTGTTTTTT. It specifies CASSFIRDGRKLFF.

This clonotype was observed at least ten times. The V gene is TRBV7-8, the J gene TRBJ2-5; a possible D gene is TRBD2 (6 bases). The CDR3 contains 15 residues. The V end lost 2 bases, the J end lost 1 base, and 11 bases lay between the germline ends. The germline gives CDR1 SGHVS, CDR2 FQNEAQ. The CDR3 sequence: CASSLFGGVQETQYF. CDR3 sequence (DNA): TGTGCCAGCAGCTTATTCGGGGGTGTCCAAGAGACCCAGTACTTC.

In its sample, this clonotype was seen a few times. The chain links TRBV7-2 to TRBJ2-5; 8 bases match TRBD1. The CDR3 extends over 14 amino acids. Germline values: CDR1 SGHTA, CDR2 FQGNSA. The J segment lost 4 bases and the V segment lost 5 bases, leaving 6 bases of the junction unmatched. The CDR3 loop is CASSTYTGGETQYF. The CDR3, as DNA: TGTGCCAGCAGCACCTATACAGGGGGAGAGACCCAGTACTTC.

The V gene is TRBV7-2, the J gene TRBJ2-5; weak D call: TRBD2 (5 bases). Trimming removed 5 bases at V and 9 bases at J, with 16 bases between. The CDR3 totals 13 residues. CDR1 is SGHTA and CDR2 is FQGNSA in the germline V gene. The CDR3 spells CASSPKLGWAQYF. Written as DNA, the CDR3 is TGTGCCAGCAGCCCCAAACTAGGGTGGGCCCAGTACTTC. The variable domain in full, completed from reference TRBV7-2 and TRBJ2-5, reads GAGVSQSPSNKVTEKGKDVELRCDPISGHTALYWYRQSLGQGLEFLIYFQGNSAPDKSGLPSDRFSAERTGGSVSTLTIQRTQQEDSAVYLCASSPKLGWAQYFGPGTRLLVL.

CDR3 bases: TGTGCCAGCAGTTTAAGAGGGACACTCAGTCAGCCCCAGCATTTT. This translates into CASSLRGTLSQPQHF. This chain uses TRBV12-3 or TRBV12-4 with TRBJ1-5; weak D call: TRBD1 (6 bases). The V end lost 2 bases, the J end lost 6 bases, and 14 bases lay between the germline ends. This CDR3 is 15 amino acids long.

Turning to this clonotype: A read error may be the cause here, since a much bigger clone is one base away. V gene TRBV7-6 combines with J gene TRBJ2-7, with D unclear. CDR1 SGHVS and CDR2 FNYEAQ come from the germline V gene. The CDR3 consists of 13 residues. V was clipped by 3 bases and J by 0 bases, with 6 bases between them. The CDR3 loop reads CASSFSASYEQYF. The CDR3 DNA reads as TGTGCCAGCAGCTTCTCCGCCTCCTACGAGCAGTACTTC.

The chain is built from TRBV7-9 and TRBJ1-5; D call uncertain. The V gene's germline CDR1 is SEHNR and CDR2 FQNEAQ (reference sequence). Trimming took 1 base from V and 5 from J, leaving 9 bases between them. The CDR3 has 14 amino acids. CDR3 sequence reads: CASSLVRGDQPQHF. In nucleotides, the CDR3 is TGTGCCAGCAGCTTAGTCCGGGGAGATCAGCCCCAGCATTTT.

The chain carries TRBV25-1 and TRBJ1-1, with unresolved D. Germline loops: CDR1 MGHDK, CDR2 SYGVNS. CDR3 size: 10 residues. DNA for the CDR3: TGTGCTAGACCAACCTGGGAAGCTTTCTTT. Translation gives CARPTWEAFF.

The chain couples TRBV20-1 to TRBJ1-3; D possibly corresponds to TRBD1 (6 bases). From germline, CDR1 is DFQATT and CDR2 SNEGSKA (reference sequence). V was shortened by 3 bases and J by 1 base, with 10 bases between the two germline ends. The CDR3 length is 14 residues. CDR3 in amino acids: CSARQGGSGNTIYF. In DNA form, the CDR3 reads TGCAGTGCTAGGCAAGGGGGGTCTGGAAACACCATATATTTT.

This chain connects TRBV19 to TRBJ1-5; 11 nucleotides align to TRBD1. Germline CDR1 reads LNHDA; CDR2 reads SQIVND (reference sequence). The length of the CDR3 is 16 residues. The CDR3 DNA follows: TGTGCTACATCGTTTCTGGACAGGGGGCCCGGTCAGCCCCAGCATTTT. This translates into CATSFLDRGPGQPQHF.

This clonotype has a handful of counts. V and J are TRBV5-1 and TRBJ1-5; possible D gene TRBD1, 5 bases. This CDR3 is built from 16 residues. V was trimmed by 0 bases and J by 6 bases, leaving 16 bases between them. Germline CDR1 SGHRS, CDR2 YFSETQ. This CDR3 is CASSLEVLAGRQPQHF. The CDR3 coding sequence is TGCGCCAGCAGCTTGGAGGTACTGGCAGGGCGTCAGCCCCAGCATTTT.

The rearrangement links TRBV19 to TRBJ1-4, with TRBD1 matching 9 bases. Germline trimming cut 9 bases from V and 4 bases from J; bases unmatched to any gene: 6. CDR3 length: 14 residues. CDR1 and CDR2 (germline): LNHDA, SQIVND (reference sequence). The CDR3 is CASSDRGDNEKLFF. The CDR3, as DNA: TGTGCCAGCAGCGACAGGGGGGATAATGAAAAACTGTTTTTT.

The chain has TRBV11-3 and TRBJ1-2; a possible D gene is TRBD1 (5 bases). The CDR3 is 13 amino acids. V gave up 8 bases and J gave up 6 bases, with 16 bases separating them. From germline, CDR1 is SGHNT and CDR2 YENEEA. Here the CDR3 reads CASSPGETDGYTF. The CDR3 nucleotides read TGTGCCAGCTCACCGGGGGAGACCGATGGCTACACCTTC.